These 20 T cell receptor beta chains originate from one sample sequenced in a study of CD8 T cells in Susac syndrome. cDNA came from approximately 0.5 to 1 ug RNA primed by random hexamers. TCRdb ran MiXCR on the immunoSEQ multiplex PCR reads and lists one entry per CDR3 protein. The sample lists about 120,000 distinct CDR3 sequences, 90% to 95% occurring once. Sequencing used CD4+ T cells from PBMCs. These receptors were taken from a human donor with multiple sclerosis.

This clonotype was seen only once. V and J are TRBV7-8 and TRBJ1-6, with D unclear. V was cut by 4 bases and J by 0 bases, with 13 bases left in between. Germline V CDR1 and CDR2: SGHVS, FQNEAQ. The CDR3 contains 17 residues. CDR3 sequence (DNA): TGTGCCAGCAGCTCCAGACTTGCCAGCTCCTATAATTCACCCCTCCACTTT. It codes for CASSSRLASSYNSPLHF.

CDR3 region: CASSPWTGHEQFF. The CDR3 nucleotides are TGTGCCAGTAGTCCCTGGACAGGGCATGAGCAGTTCTTC. The chain is built from TRBV19 and TRBJ2-1; 8 nucleotides line up with TRBD1. CDR1 and CDR2 from the germline V gene are LNHDA and SQIVND (reference sequence). CDR3 length: 13 residues. The V gene end was trimmed by 5 bases and the J gene end by 8 bases; junction bases not matched to a gene: 5.

The V call is TRBV7-9, the J call TRBJ1-4; a weak D match, TRBD1 (6 bases). V lost 4 bases, J lost 8 bases, and 17 bases lay in between. The CDR3 extends over 15 amino acids. Germline V gives CDR1 SEHNR, CDR2 FQNEAQ (reference sequence). This chain's CDR3 is CASSSSGGAGEKLFF. CDR3 nucleotides: TGTGCCAGCAGCTCCTCGGGGGGGGCTGGCGAAAAACTGTTTTTT. Variable domain in full (rest from reference TRBV7-9 and TRBJ1-4): DTGVSQNPRHKITKRGQNVTFRCDPISEHNRLYWYRQTLGQGPEFLTYFQNEAQLEKSRLLSDRFSAERPKGSFSTLEIQRTEQGDSAMYLCASSSSGGAGEKLFFGSGTQLSVL.

The V and J genes are TRBV12-3 or TRBV12-4 and TRBJ1-6, with no clear D. The ends were cut back, 7 bases at V and 11 bases at J, with 15 bases in the middle. CDR3 size: 13 residues. CDR3 nucleotide sequence: TGTGCCAGCACCCCTAAAACAAAAGCACCCCTCCACTTT. Its translation is CASTPKTKAPLHF.

The chain joins TRBV10-3 to TRBJ2-1; 14 nucleotides align to TRBD2. Germline V gene lookup returns CDR1 ENHRY and CDR2 SYGVKD. CDR3 length: 17 residues. The V gene end was trimmed by 3 bases and the J gene end by 6 bases; junction bases not matched to a gene: 7. CDR3 nucleotides: TGTGCCATCAGTGACCCGGGACTAGCGGGGGTTCTCAATGAGCAGTTCTTC. Its translation: CAISDPGLAGVLNEQFF.

This sequence joins TRBV15 and TRBJ2-5, with D tentatively TRBD1 (5 bases). The V gene lost 2 bases and the J gene lost 7 bases, with 14 bases spanning the gap. The CDR3 spans 14 residues. Looked up from germline, CDR1 is LNHNV and CDR2 is YYDKDF (reference sequence). CDR3 amino acids: CATSRKTGNRTQYF. For the CDR3, the DNA is TGTGCCACCAGCAGAAAAACAGGAAATCGGACCCAGTACTTC.

The chain combines TRBV12-3 or TRBV12-4 with TRBJ1-2, with no clear D. V lost 6 bases, J lost 4 bases, and 15 bases lay in between. This CDR3 has 14 amino acids. The CDR3 bases are TGTGCCAGCAGCCTCAGGCCAGAGGTCTATGGCTACACCTTC. This codes for CASSLRPEVYGYTF.

This clonotype has only one observation. The chain has TRBV4-2 and TRBJ1-2; D ambiguous. The germline V gene has CDR1 LGHNA and CDR2 YNFKEQ. There are 12 residues in the CDR3. The V end was cut by 0 bases, the J end by 3 bases, with 2 bases between. CDR3 bases: TGTGCCAGCAGCCAAGATTACTATGGCTACACCTTC. Its translation is CASSQDYYGYTF.

This clonotype was found once. The rearrangement joins TRBV6-4 to TRBJ2-2; weak D call: TRBD2 (6 bases). Trimming shortened V by 7 bases and J by 3 bases, and 21 bases separated the two germline ends. CDR3 size: 17 residues. CDR1 MRHNA and CDR2 SNTAGT come from the germline V gene. CDR3 nucleotides: TGTGCCAGCATCTTCCCGGGACTCCCCTGGTACACCGGGGAGCTGTTTTTT. This codes for CASIFPGLPWYTGELFF.

This chain uses TRBV5-6 with TRBJ2-3, with D tentatively TRBD1 or TRBD2 (5 bases each). Trimming took 4 bases from V and 1 from J, leaving 10 bases between them. This CDR3 contains 14 residues. CDR1 and CDR2 (germline): SGHDT, YYEEEE. The CDR3 region has the DNA TGTGCCAGCAGCGGGGGAACAGGCACAGATACGCAGTATTTT. It yields the protein CASSGGTGTDTQYF.

This chain joins TRBV28 and TRBJ1-1; D unresolved. The V gene's germline CDR1 is MDHEN and CDR2 SYDVKM. The CDR3 sequence is 14 residues long. The germline V and J ends were trimmed by 8 bases and 1 base, with 14 bases remaining between them. The CDR3 DNA follows: TGTGCCAGCGCCTCCCCCCAGGAGAACACTGAAGCTTTCTTT. The encoded protein is CASASPQENTEAFF. Looking up the rest from reference TRBV28 and TRBJ1-1 gives the full variable domain: DVKVTQSSRYLVKRTGEKVFLECVQDMDHENMFWYRQDPGLGLRLIYFSYDVKMKEKGDIPEGYSVSREKKERFSLILESASTNQTSMYLCASASPQENTEAFFGQGTRLTVV.

This chain connects TRBV20-1 to TRBJ1-6; 9 bases map to TRBD1. J lost 7 bases, V lost 3 bases, and 4 bases had no gene match. CDR3 length: 14 amino acids. Per the germline V gene, CDR1 is DFQATT and CDR2 is SNEGSKA (reference sequence). The CDR3, as DNA: TGCAGTGCTAGCGCCGGGACAGGGAATTCACCCCTCCACTTT. It is translated as CSASAGTGNSPLHF.

V usage is TRBV10-3 and J usage is TRBJ1-5, with D possibly matching TRBD1 (6 bases). Trimming pared 0 bases from V and 4 bases from J, leaving 13 bases between. The CDR3 totals 16 residues. The V gene's germline CDR1 is ENHRY and CDR2 SYGVKD. CDR3 loop: CAISESKTGINQPQHF. In nucleotides, the CDR3 is TGTGCCATCAGTGAGTCGAAAACAGGGATTAATCAGCCCCAGCATTTT.

V usage is TRBV28 and J usage is TRBJ1-6; D might be TRBD1 (5 bases). The CDR3 has 15 amino acids. Trimming took off 7 bases at V and 10 bases at J, with 20 bases between the two ends. Germline V gene data show CDR1 as MDHEN and CDR2 as SYDVKM. The CDR3: CASNPRWGMDSPLHF. CDR3 DNA sequence: TGTGCCAGCAATCCCCGCTGGGGGATGGACTCACCCCTCCACTTT.

The gene calls are TRBV7-9 and TRBJ2-2; D unresolved. Germline CDR1 and CDR2: SEHNR and FQNEAQ (reference sequence). The CDR3 is 14 amino acids. V was cut by 4 bases and J by 0 bases, with 6 bases left in between. CDR3: CASSSRSNTGELFF. The CDR3 DNA reads TGTGCCAGCAGCTCGCGGTCGAACACCGGGGAGCTGTTTTTT.

The chain has TRBV7-2 and TRBJ2-5; 7 nucleotides agree with TRBD1. Germline V gene sequence: CDR1 SGHTA, CDR2 FQGNSA. V dropped 5 bases and J dropped 7; count of bases not matched to a gene: 7. This CDR3 has 13 residues. CDR3 sequence reads: CASSPGHRGTQYF. The CDR3, as DNA: TGTGCCAGCAGCCCGGGCCACAGGGGGACCCAGTACTTC. Using reference TRBV7-2 and TRBJ2-5 for the parts outside the CDR3, the full variable domain is GAGVSQSPSNKVTEKGKDVELRCDPISGHTALYWYRQSLGQGLEFLIYFQGNSAPDKSGLPSDRFSAERTGGSVSTLTIQRTQQEDSAVYLCASSPGHRGTQYFGPGTRLLVL.

The rearrangement uses TRBV5-1 and TRBJ2-7; unclear D gene. The CDR3 runs 16 residues. Looked up from germline, CDR1 is SGHRS and CDR2 is YFSETQ. Trimming left V 2 bases short and J 2 bases short, with 17 bases between. The CDR3 sequence: CASSLVFGEAAYEQYF. The CDR3 nucleotides read TGCGCCAGCAGCTTAGTCTTTGGGGAAGCAGCCTACGAGCAGTACTTC.

V is TRBV2 and J is TRBJ2-7, with D possibly TRBD2 on 5 matching bases. Germline CDR1 is SNHLY and CDR2 is FYNNEI. The CDR3 spans 16 residues. Trimming left V 6 bases short and J 2 bases short, with 20 bases between. CDR3 protein: CASRDWALRETYEQYF. CDR3 bases: TGTGCCAGCAGGGACTGGGCGTTGAGAGAAACCTACGAGCAGTACTTC.

The V and J genes are TRBV19 and TRBJ2-7; no definite D call. Trimming left V 5 bases short and J 6 bases short, with 5 bases between. The CDR3 is 10 amino acids. Germline V gene sequence: CDR1 LNHDA, CDR2 SQIVND (reference sequence). The CDR3 nucleotides are TGTGCCAGTAGTCGAGGCGAGCAGTACTTC. Amino acid sequence: CASSRGEQYF.

The genes are TRBV19 and TRBJ2-3, with D possibly TRBD2 on 5 matching bases. There are 14 residues in the CDR3. The V gene lost 7 bases and the J gene lost 3 bases, with 14 bases spanning the gap. Germline V gives CDR1 LNHDA, CDR2 SQIVND (reference sequence). The CDR3 coding sequence is TGTGCCAGTAATCCGGGATCCGGAACAGATACGCAGTATTTT. Its protein is CASNPGSGTDTQYF.